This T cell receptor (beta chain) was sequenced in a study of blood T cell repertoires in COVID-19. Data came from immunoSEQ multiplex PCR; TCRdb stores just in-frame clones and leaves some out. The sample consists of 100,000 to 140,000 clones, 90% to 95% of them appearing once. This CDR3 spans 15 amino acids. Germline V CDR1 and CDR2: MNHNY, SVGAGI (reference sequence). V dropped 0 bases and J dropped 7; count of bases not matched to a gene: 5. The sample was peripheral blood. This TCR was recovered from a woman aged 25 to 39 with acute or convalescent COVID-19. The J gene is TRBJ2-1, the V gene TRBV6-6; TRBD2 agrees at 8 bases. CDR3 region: CASSYSGTRNNEQFF. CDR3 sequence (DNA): TGTGCCAGCAGTTACTCCGGGACTAGGAATAATGAGCAGTTCTTC.